The 9 T cell receptor beta chains reported below all come from one sample, sequenced in a study of cytomegalovirus exposure and HLA in healthy donors. 60 Vbeta and 13 Jbeta primers were used in PCR. Profiling relied on immunoSEQ multiplex PCR, and the TCRdb table lists in-frame clones only, not all of them. The data hold 80,000 or so clones, with 55% to 85% observed a single time. What was sequenced was PBMCs. The receptor set was obtained from a woman between 40 and 50 years old in good health and CMV-seropositive.

The V call is TRBV18, the J call TRBJ1-5; no firm D call. The CDR3 sequence is 13 residues long. Germline V lookup: CDR1 KGHSH, CDR2 LQKENI. V was cut by 6 bases and J by 0 bases, with 6 bases left in between. The CDR3 DNA reads TGTGCCAGCTCCACGGGTAGCAATCAGCCCCAGCATTTT. Translated, it gives CASSTGSNQPQHF. Variable domain in full (rest from reference TRBV18 and TRBJ1-5): NAGVMQNPRHLVRRRGQEARLRCSPMKGHSHVYWYRQLPEEGLKFMVYLQKENIIDESGMPKERFSAEFPKEGPSILRIQQVVRGDSAAYFCASSTGSNQPQHFGDGTRLSIL.

This chain connects TRBV4-3 to TRBJ1-1; possible D gene TRBD1, 5 bases. The germline V and J ends were trimmed by 0 bases and 7 bases, with 12 bases remaining between them. The germline V gene has CDR1 LGHNA and CDR2 YSLEER. The CDR3 totals 14 residues. The CDR3 is CASSQEGARGEAFF. CDR3 nucleotides: TGCGCCAGCAGCCAAGAAGGGGCCCGCGGTGAAGCTTTCTTT.

The gene calls are TRBV29-1 and TRBJ1-2; D is possibly TRBD1 (6 bases). The germline V gene has CDR1 SQVTM and CDR2 ANQGSEA. V was clipped by 1 base and J by 2 bases, with 14 bases between them. The CDR3 has 15 amino acids. The CDR3 is CSVEVMQGTNYGYTF. CDR3 coding DNA: TGCAGCGTTGAAGTTATGCAGGGGACGAACTATGGCTACACCTTC.

This chain links TRBV7-9 with TRBJ1-5; D may be TRBD1 (6 bases). Trimming cost V 5 bases and J 4 bases, with 15 bases left between them. The germline CDR1 and CDR2 sequences are SEHNR and FQNEAQ (reference sequence). The CDR3 runs 15 residues. In DNA, the CDR3 is TGTGCCAGCAGCGTCAGCACTGGACAGAATCAGCCCCAGCATTTT. Amino acids: CASSVSTGQNQPQHF.

CDR3 coding DNA: TGTGCCAGCAGCTTAATAAGCGGGCGGCAGACCCAGTACTTC. It encodes CASSLISGRQTQYF. The rearrangement uses TRBV7-9 and TRBJ2-5; D may be TRBD2 (6 bases). The ends were cut back, 2 bases at V and 6 bases at J, with 13 bases in the middle. This CDR3 has 14 amino acids. The germline gives CDR1 SEHNR, CDR2 FQNEAQ (reference sequence). Full variable domain (remainder filled in from reference TRBV7-9 and TRBJ2-5): DTGVSQNPRHKITKRGQNVTFRCDPISEHNRLYWYRQTLGQGPEFLTYFQNEAQLEKSRLLSDRFSAERPKGSFSTLEIQRTEQGDSAMYLCASSLISGRQTQYFGPGTRLLVL.

Only one count was recorded for this clone. The J gene is TRBJ1-6, the V gene TRBV11-2; 8 nucleotides match TRBD1. Trimming removed 8 bases from V and 10 bases from J; junction bases left unmatched: 13. The CDR3 covers 15 residues. Germline values: CDR1 SGHAT, CDR2 FQNNGV. The CDR3 DNA is TGTGCCAGCGGACTACAGACAGGGGAGTACTCACCCCTCCACTTT. Translation: CASGLQTGEYSPLHF.

V gene TRBV6-5 combines with J gene TRBJ1-1, with 7 bases fitting TRBD1. From germline, CDR1 is MNHEY and CDR2 SVGAGI. This CDR3 is built from 14 residues. V shed 4 bases, J shed 2 bases, and the junction held 4 bases outside the gene matches. The CDR3 loop is CASSSDRDNTEAFF. In DNA, the CDR3 is TGTGCCAGCAGTTCTGACAGGGATAACACTGAAGCTTTCTTT.

The chain uses TRBV6-5 and TRBJ2-7, with TRBD1 as a possible D gene (5 bases). The CDR3 is made up of 14 amino acids. Trimming took 5 bases from V and 1 from J, leaving 12 bases between them. The germline V gene encodes CDR1 MNHEY and CDR2 SVGAGI. CDR3 nucleotides: TGTGCCAGCAGTGAGACAGCCCTATCCTACGAGCAGTACTTC. Its translation: CASSETALSYEQYF.

The V call is TRBV27, the J call TRBJ1-4; the D gene is possibly TRBD1 (5 bases). The CDR3 runs to 20 residues. Germline V CDR1 and CDR2: MNHEY, SMNVEV (reference sequence). The germline V and J ends were trimmed by 0 bases and 0 bases, with 20 bases remaining between them. The CDR3 here is CASSLSPAGGPLTTNEKLFF. DNA of the CDR3: TGTGCCAGCAGTTTATCTCCAGCCGGGGGACCCTTAACAACTAATGAAAAACTGTTTTTT.